Listed below are T cell receptor beta chains from one sample, sequenced in a study of breast tumors, draining lymph nodes, adjacent tissues. A single record per CDR3 protein comes from TCRdb applying MiXCR to the multiplex PCR reads. The data hold tens of thousands of distinct CDR3 sequences, with roughly a fifth observed a single time. Input material: axillary lymph node tissue. These receptors originate from a female donor with breast cancer. Some clones in this sample may be carry-over from other donors' samples. Both conserved end residues are part of each CDR3. The D gene is left open where the match is weak. Some rows have no size entry. The others give once, few or many, or a class for an expanded clone.

TRBJ2-2	21	NA	TRBV12-5	NA	CASGLVPGGLVSDVNTGELFF	TGTGCTAGTGGTTTGGTACCGGGGGGCCTTGTTTCCGACGTTAACACCGGGGAGCTGTTTTTT
TRBJ2-3	11	many	TRBV10-1	NA	CASSDRDTQYF	TGCGCCAGCAGTGACAGGGATACGCAGTATTTT
TRBJ2-7	13	many	TRBV20-1	NA	CSALRTTSYEQYF	TGCAGTGCTCTCCGGACTACCTCCTACGAGCAGTACTTC
TRBJ2-7	14	many	TRBV10-3	TRBD1	CASTGTGTLYEQYF	TGTGCCAGTACCGGGACAGGGACGCTATACGAGCAGTACTTC
TRBJ2-6	15	NA	TRBV27	NA	CASSLNRARANVLTF	TGTGCCAGCAGTCTCAACAGGGCTCGGGCCAACGTCCTGACTTTC
TRBJ2-2	16	many	TRBV12-3/TRBV12-4	TRBD1	CASNSAGTGKTGELFF	TGTGCCAGCAACTCTGCCGGGACAGGGAAGACCGGGGAGCTGTTTTTT
TRBJ2-5	14	many	TRBV20-1	TRBD1	CSAARWDRGQTQYF	TGCAGTGCTGCTAGATGGGACAGGGGACAGACCCAGTACTTC
TRBJ1-2	15	many	TRBV6-5	NA	CASSYSGGDNYGYTF	TGTGCCAGCAGTTACTCGGGGGGGGATAACTATGGCTACACCTTC
TRBJ2-4	14	NA	TRBV20-1	NA	CSARETLDGDIQYF	TGCAGTGCTAGAGAGACTTTGGACGGAGACATTCAGTACTTC
TRBJ2-3	11	many	TRBV20-1	NA	CSAMSRDTQYF	TGCAGTGCTATGAGCCGAGATACGCAGTATTTT
TRBJ1-2	13	many	TRBV29-1	TRBD1	CSARDRGDYGYTF	TGCAGCGCTAGGGACAGGGGAGACTATGGCTACACCTTC
TRBJ2-1	13	many	TRBV6-2/TRBV6-3	NA	CASSYSTPPEQFF	TGTGCCAGCAGTTACTCGACCCCACCTGAGCAGTTCTTC
TRBJ2-1	13	many	TRBV11-3	NA	CASSLPAVNEQFF	TGTGCCAGCAGCTTACCCGCTGTCAATGAGCAGTTCTTC
TRBJ1-2	16	many	TRBV20-1	NA	CSAQPYPSGGVGGYTF	TGCAGTGCGCAACCCTACCCGTCAGGCGGGGTCGGTGGCTACACCTTC
TRBJ1-2	12	NA	TRBV24-1	NA	CATSGGDYGCTF	TGTGCCACCAGTGGGGGGGACTATGGCTGCACCTTC
TRBJ2-5	15	many	TRBV9	NA	CASSPRLGVGETQYF	TGTGCCAGCAGCCCCCGTCTGGGGGTCGGGGAGACCCAGTACTTC
TRBJ2-5	18	many	TRBV11-3	TRBD2	CASSPKRGAGTRGETQYF	TGTGCCAGCAGCCCTAAAAGGGGAGCCGGGACTAGGGGAGAGACCCAGTACTTC
TRBJ2-3	12	many	TRBV6-2/TRBV6-3	NA	CASSSITDTQYF	TGTGCCAGCAGTTCCATCACAGATACGCAGTATTTT
TRBJ2-3	14	many	TRBV2	TRBD1	CASRGDRGSDTQYF	TGTGCCAGCAGGGGAGACAGGGGGTCAGATACGCAGTATTTT
TRBJ2-3	13	many	TRBV4-2	NA	CASSQNGRDTQYF	TGTGCCAGCAGCCAGAACGGGAGAGATACGCAGTATTTT
TRBJ1-6	13	few	TRBV30	NA	CAWSRQGNSPLHF	TGTGCCTGGTCCCGGCAGGGAAACTCACCCCTCCACTTT
TRBJ2-7	15	many	TRBV6-1	TRBD1	CASSVAGTGGYEQYF	TGTGCCAGCAGTGTAGCCGGGACAGGGGGCTACGAGCAGTACTTC
TRBJ1-6	15	many	TRBV28	NA	CASSPASSYNSPLHF	TGTGCCAGCAGCCCAGCGAGCTCCTATAATTCACCCCTCCACTTT
TRBJ2-1	12	many	TRBV5-1	NA	CASSLVSVEQFF	TGCGCCAGCAGCTTGGTGTCGGTTGAGCAGTTCTTC
TRBJ1-5	16	once	TRBV28	TRBD1	CASSLRQGSSNQPQHF	TGTGCCAGCAGTCTCCGACAGGGGTCTAGCAATCAGCCCCAGCATTTT
TRBJ2-3	13	many	TRBV6-5	NA	CASSMGGEDTQYF	TGTGCCAGCAGTATGGGCGGGGAAGATACGCAGTATTTT
TRBJ2-3	13	many	TRBV20-1	TRBD2	CSAPSGSTDTQYF	TGCAGTGCCCCTAGCGGGTCCACAGATACGCAGTATTTT
TRBJ1-1	11	NA	TRBV29-1	NA	CSVDRATEAFF	TGCAGCGTTGACAGGGCCACTGAAGCTTTCTTT
TRBJ2-7	13	many	TRBV12-3/TRBV12-4	NA	CASSSRLAYEQYF	TGTGCCAGCAGTTCCCGGCTCGCCTACGAGCAGTACTTC
TRBJ2-3	15	many	TRBV5-4	NA	CASSQQGLVGDTQYF	TGTGCCAGCAGCCAACAGGGACTGGTAGGGGATACGCAGTATTTT
TRBJ2-7	15	few	TRBV18	TRBD1	CASSPHGQGPYEQYF	TGTGCCAGCTCACCCCATGGACAGGGGCCCTACGAGCAGTACTTC
TRBJ2-2	13	many	TRBV9	NA	CASSLEASGELFF	TGTGCCAGCAGCTTAGAAGCGTCCGGGGAGCTGTTTTTT
TRBJ1-3	15	few	TRBV30	NA	CAWSRALSSGNTIYF	TGTGCCTGGAGTCGGGCCCTATCCTCTGGAAACACCATATATTTT
TRBJ2-1	11	many	TRBV10-3	TRBD2	CAISVSSGQFF	TGTGCCATCAGTGTTTCTAGCGGGCAGTTCTTC
TRBJ2-7	16	many	TRBV5-8	TRBD1	CASSPAHRGSSYEQYF	TGTGCCAGCAGCCCTGCCCACAGGGGAAGCTCCTACGAGCAGTACTTC
TRBJ2-5	12	many	TRBV7-9	NA	CASSLDGWTQYF	TGTGCCAGCAGCTTAGACGGATGGACCCAGTACTTC
TRBJ2-1	15	many	TRBV20-1	TRBD1	CSARDRGQGVYEQFF	TGCAGTGCTAGAGATAGGGGACAGGGAGTCTATGAGCAGTTCTTC
TRBJ2-6	19	NA	TRBV20-1	NA	CSARYSQARPLSGANVLTF	TGCAGTGCTAGGTATAGTCAGGCCCGCCCTCTCTCTGGGGCCAACGTCCTGACTTTC